A selection of T cell receptor beta chains follows, all from one sample in a study of shared clonotypes between healthy human individuals. Method: immunoSEQ multiplex PCR; TCRdb's copy keeps in-frame clones and lacks some. The sample lists a few million clones; approximately 93% were seen once. Source material: naive CD4+ T cells from PBMCs. The receptors originated from a man younger than 35 in good health. Some clones in this sample may be carry-over from other donors' samples. The CDR3 runs from the conserved cysteine through the conserved F or W. The order of the fields is D gene, J gene, V gene, clone size, CDR3 protein, CDR3 DNA. The D gene is left open where the match is weak. The size entry is marked missing in some rows and otherwise reads once, few, many or a size class.

-,TRBJ2-7,TRBV12-2,-,CASRPPGAGESYEQYF,TGTGCAAGTCGTCCTCCGGGGGCAGGGGAATCCTACGAGCAGTACTTC
TRBD2,TRBJ2-1,TRBV28,-,CASRGGSAHNEQFF,TGTGCCAGCAGGGGCGGGAGTGCCCACAATGAGCAGTTCTTC
TRBD1,TRBJ1-2,TRBV6-4,once,CASSDSGTGIYGYTF,TGTGCCAGCAGTGACTCGGGGACAGGGATCTATGGCTACACCTTC
-,TRBJ2-7,TRBV7-3,-,CASSLTPFYEQYF,TGTGCCAGCAGCTTAACCCCTTTTTACGAGCAGTACTTC
TRBD1,TRBJ1-1,TRBV5-1,-,CASSLATDRLGAEAFF,TGCGCCAGCAGCTTGGCCACGGACAGGTTGGGCGCTGAAGCTTTCTTT
TRBD1,TRBJ2-2,TRBV5-1,-,CASSLTGVVRELFF,TGCGCCAGCAGCCTGACAGGGGTCGTAAGGGAGCTGTTTTTT
TRBD2,TRBJ2-7,TRBV4-2,-,CASSRGLAGDGFGEQYF,TGTGCCAGCAGCCGCGGACTAGCGGGAGATGGTTTTGGGGAGCAGTACTTC
-,TRBJ2-7,TRBV19,-,CASRRNRDTVLYEQYF,TGTGCCAGTAGGCGAAACCGGGACACCGTCCTCTACGAGCAGTACTTC
-,TRBJ2-2,TRBV7-9,-,CASSLMRAGELFF,TGTGCCAGCAGCTTAATGCGCGCCGGGGAGCTGTTTTTT
TRBD2,TRBJ2-1,TRBV14,-,CASSPTSGRGPSYNEQFF,TGTGCCAGCAGCCCTACTAGCGGGAGAGGGCCCTCCTACAATGAGCAGTTCTTC
TRBD2,TRBJ2-5,TRBV28,-,CASPPRGGRTEETQYF,TGTGCCAGCCCCCCGCGCGGCGGGAGGACTGAAGAGACCCAGTACTTC
-,TRBJ1-2,TRBV30,once,CAWGDLSYGYTF,TGTGCCTGGGGGGATTTATCCTATGGCTACACCTTC
TRBD2,TRBJ2-5,TRBV9,-,CASSTGRTSGGGETQYF,TGTGCCAGCAGCACCGGGAGGACTAGCGGAGGGGGAGAGACCCAGTACTTC
-,TRBJ1-5,TRBV5-1,-,CASSGGEGNQPQHF,TGCGCCAGCAGCGGAGGGGAGGGCAATCAGCCCCAGCATTTT
-,TRBJ1-1,TRBV10-3,few,CAISESNHGEAFF,TGTGCCATCAGTGAGTCTAACCATGGGGAAGCTTTCTTT
TRBD2,TRBJ2-7,TRBV18,-,CASSPAAGGSYEQYF,TGTGCCAGCTCACCGGCGGCGGGGGGCTCCTACGAGCAGTACTTC
TRBD2,TRBJ2-3,TRBV5-1,-,CASEGGSGTDTQYF,TGCGCCAGCGAAGGCGGGAGTGGCACAGATACGCAGTATTTT
TRBD2,TRBJ2-3,TRBV5-1,-,CASSWGLAGGSTDTQYF,TGCGCCAGCAGCTGGGGACTAGCGGGAGGGAGCACAGATACGCAGTATTTT
-,TRBJ2-3,TRBV5-1,-,CASSLGRLTDTQYF,TGCGCCAGCAGCTTGGGGAGGTTGACAGATACGCAGTATTTT
-,TRBJ1-4,TRBV28,-,CASSLRFRKDEKLFF,TGTGCCAGCAGTTTAAGGTTCCGGAAAGATGAAAAACTGTTTTTT
TRBD1,TRBJ2-5,TRBV5-6,-,CASSTTGGQETQYF,TGTGCCAGCAGCACTACAGGGGGCCAAGAGACCCAGTACTTC
-,TRBJ1-1,TRBV6-1,-,CASSVQVNTEAFF,TGTGCCAGCAGTGTACAGGTAAACACTGAAGCTTTCTTT
-,TRBJ1-2,TRBV4-2,few,CASSPRGQATYGYTF,TGTGCCAGCAGCCCAAGAGGGCAGGCTACCTATGGCTACACCTTC
TRBD2,TRBJ2-1,TRBV5-4,-,CASSTGGGGYNEQFF,TGTGCCAGCAGCACGGGAGGCGGGGGGTACAATGAGCAGTTCTTC
-,TRBJ2-1,TRBV5-1,once,CASSRGDYNEQFF,TGCGCCAGCAGCCGTGGGGACTACAATGAGCAGTTCTTC
TRBD2,TRBJ2-1,TRBV7-3,-,CASSLNPAGSEQFF,TGTGCCAGCAGCTTAAATCCAGCGGGATCAGAGCAGTTCTTC
TRBD1,TRBJ1-5,TRBV7-9,few,CASRRTGGPNQPQHF,TGTGCCAGCAGACGGACAGGGGGCCCGAATCAGCCCCAGCATTTT
TRBD2,TRBJ2-7,TRBV28,-,CASSLRTSGSYEQYF,TGTGCCAGCAGTTTGAGGACTAGCGGTTCCTACGAGCAGTACTTC
TRBD1,TRBJ2-7,TRBV5-1,-,CASSVGQGEQYF,TGCGCCAGCAGCGTTGGACAGGGCGAGCAGTACTTC
-,TRBJ2-6,TRBV18,-,CASSLLSPPSGANVLTF,TGTGCCAGCTCACTTCTCTCCCCCCCCTCTGGGGCCAACGTCCTGACTTTC
-,TRBJ1-2,TRBV29-1,-,CSPWGRADYGYTF,TGCAGCCCATGGGGCAGGGCGGACTATGGCTACACCTTC
-,TRBJ1-3,TRBV9,-,CASSVRSTGGNTIYF,TGTGCCAGCAGCGTCCGGTCGACGGGGGGAAACACCATATATTTT
-,TRBJ1-5,TRBV28,-,CATRDGNQPQHF,TGTGCCACCAGGGACGGGAATCAGCCCCAGCATTTT
-,TRBJ2-7,TRBV29-1,-,CSVAQSLGSYEQYF,TGCAGCGTTGCTCAGAGTTTAGGGTCCTACGAGCAGTACTTC
-,TRBJ1-2,TRBV7-2,-,CASSLGVGAYYGYTF,TGTGCCAGCAGCTTAGGAGTGGGGGCCTACTATGGCTACACCTTC
-,TRBJ2-7,TRBV30,-,CAWKVAGQTYEQYF,TGTGCCTGGAAGGTCGCGGGACAGACCTACGAGCAGTACTTC
TRBD1,TRBJ1-5,TRBV19,-,CASSGGTGPQHF,TGTGCCAGTAGTGGGGGGACAGGGCCCCAGCATTTT
-,TRBJ1-3,TRBV28,-,CASSPGNTIYF,TGTGCCAGCAGCCCAGGAAACACCATATATTTT
TRBD2,TRBJ2-7,TRBV27,-,CASTYRGGSYEQYF,TGTGCCAGCACCTATCGCGGGGGTTCCTACGAGCAGTACTTC
-,TRBJ2-3,TRBV5-1,-,CASSLDSTFTQYF,TGCGCCAGCAGCTTGGACAGCACTTTTACGCAGTATTTT
-,TRBJ2-1,TRBV6-4,-,CASNRGDYNEQFF,TGTGCCAGCAATAGGGGGGATTACAATGAGCAGTTCTTC
-,TRBJ2-1,TRBV5-1,once,CASSLGSPSYNEQFF,TGCGCCAGCAGTCTAGGATCACCCTCCTACAATGAGCAGTTCTTC
-,TRBJ1-3,TRBV28,-,CASRRARTGTYSDTIYF,TGTGCCAGCAGACGAGCCCGAACAGGGACGTACTCGGACACCATATATTTT
-,TRBJ1-1,TRBV6-6,once,CASSTTQGIRTEAFF,TGTGCCAGCAGCACTACACAGGGTATTCGTACTGAAGCTTTCTTT
-,TRBJ2-5,TRBV9,-,CATTRRADSQETQYF,TGTGCCACCACAAGGAGAGCGGACAGCCAAGAGACCCAGTACTTC
TRBD2,TRBJ2-5,TRBV5-1,-,CASSVSGRAGETQYF,TGCGCCAGCAGCGTTAGCGGGAGGGCCGGGGAGACCCAGTACTTC
TRBD1,TRBJ2-2,TRBV7-3,-,CASSLIGTERHTGELFF,TGTGCCAGCAGCTTAATAGGGACAGAAAGGCACACCGGGGAGCTGTTTTTT